This passage covers 15 T cell receptor beta chains from one sample sequenced in a study of T cells in Graves' hyperthyroidism and ophthalmopathy. Amplified TCR beta CDR3 regions derived from RNA transcripts. HTBI primers were the set used in a first-round RT-PCR of the TCR CDR3. TCRdb redid the calling of the multiplex PCR reads with MiXCR, one entry per CDR3 protein. The sample records approximately 590,000 distinct CDR3 sequences, less than 20% being singletons. Sequenced material: blood. All receptors derive from a woman in her twenties or thirties with Graves' hyperthyroidism.

This clonotype was detected only a few times. The gene calls are TRBV20-1 and TRBJ2-3; D might be TRBD2 (6 bases). The V and J ends lost 6 bases and 6 bases respectively, with 16 bases between them. Germline V lookup: CDR1 DFQATT, CDR2 SNEGSKA (reference sequence). The CDR3 extends over 13 amino acids. CDR3 residues: CSASWGSGDTQYF. The CDR3 DNA sequence: TGCAGTGCCTCCTGGGGTAGCGGTGATACGCAGTATTTT.

This chain uses TRBV5-5 with TRBJ1-4; perhaps TRBD1 as D (6 bases). This CDR3 is built from 14 residues. In germline, CDR1 is SGHKS, CDR2 YYEKEE (reference sequence). The V end was cut by 7 bases, the J end by 0 bases, with 10 bases between. Here the CDR3 DNA reads TGTGCCAGCTCCTACAGGGCAACTAATGAAAAACTGTTTTTT. This encodes CASSYRATNEKLFF.

This clonotype was recorded at least ten times. The chain uses TRBV6-1 and TRBJ2-3; D remains unclear. Germline lookup yields CDR1 MNHNS and CDR2 SASEGT. Trimming stripped 7 bases from V and 4 bases from J, with 15 bases between. The CDR3 runs to 14 residues. The CDR3 here is CASKKEFGPDTQYF. As DNA, the CDR3 is TGTGCCAGCAAAAAGGAGTTTGGCCCAGATACGCAGTATTTT.

Ten or more counts support this clonotype. The chain couples TRBV4-2 to TRBJ2-5; 8 nucleotides match TRBD2. Germline lookup yields CDR1 LGHNA and CDR2 YNFKEQ. J was trimmed by 5 bases and V by 1 base; bases with no gene match: 6. CDR3 length equals 15 residues. The CDR3 nucleotides are TGTGCCAGCAGCCAAGCCGGGAGGGCCGAGGAGACCCAGTACTTC. Translating gives CASSQAGRAEETQYF.

This clonotype came up a few times. The chain couples TRBV6-2 or TRBV6-3 to TRBJ2-1, with TRBD1 matching over 10 bases. CDR1 is MNHEY and CDR2 is SVGEGT in the germline V gene. After removal of 2 bases from V and 9 bases from J, the junction contained 13 bases not matched to a gene. This CDR3 comprises 17 residues. The CDR3 bases are TGTGCCAGCAGTTACCCGGGACAGGGGTGGGTTTACGGTGAGCAGTTCTTC. Its protein product is CASSYPGQGWVYGEQFF.

This chain uses TRBV6-1 with TRBJ1-2; no reliable D call. The germline V and J ends were trimmed by 7 bases and 4 bases, with 13 bases remaining between them. Looked up from germline, CDR1 is MNHNS and CDR2 is SASEGT. The length of the CDR3 is 13 residues. CDR3 DNA: TGTGCCAGCACGCGAGGAGAGTTCTATGGCTACACCTTC. This gives the protein CASTRGEFYGYTF.

This clonotype was found many times. The chain links TRBV5-1 to TRBJ2-7; TRBD1 is a possible D gene (6 bases). Germline V gives CDR1 SGHRS, CDR2 YFSETQ. There are 15 residues in the CDR3. V gave up 8 bases and J gave up 6 bases, with 24 bases separating them. The CDR3 region has the DNA TGCGCCAGACCTAAACCGGGACAAGAGATGCGCGAGCAGTACTTC. The encoded protein is CARPKPGQEMREQYF. Based on the CDR3 plus reference TRBV5-1 and TRBJ2-7, the full variable domain is KAGVTQTPRYLIKTRGQQVTLSCSPISGHRSVSWYQQTPGQGLQFLFEYFSETQRNKGNFPGRFSGRQFSNSRSEMNVSTLELGDSALYLCARPKPGQEMREQYFGPGTRLTVT.

This clonotype came up many times. The chain has TRBV30 and TRBJ1-1; TRBD1 aligns across 10 bases. V lost 3 bases and J lost 4; bases outside the gene matches: 5. The germline CDR1 and CDR2 sequences are GTSNPN and SVGIG (reference sequence). The CDR3 spans 14 residues. The DNA of the CDR3 is TGTGCCTGGAGAGGACAGGGGGATTTCACTGAAGCTTTCTTT. Its protein is CAWRGQGDFTEAFF.

The CDR3 bases are TGTGCCAGCATTGATCGGGACAGGGTCAATGAGCAGTTCTTC. This translates into CASIDRDRVNEQFF. The chain recombines TRBV6-1 with TRBJ2-1; 9 bases align to TRBD1. V lost 7 bases and J lost 6; bases outside the gene matches: 7. The CDR3 extends over 14 amino acids. The germline CDR1 and CDR2 sequences are MNHNS and SASEGT.

This clonotype has at least ten counts. The V and J genes are TRBV12-3 or TRBV12-4 and TRBJ2-7; 10 positions match TRBD2. V dropped 3 bases and J dropped 3; count of bases not matched to a gene: 2. This CDR3 comprises 14 residues. This CDR3 is CASSLRTSGYEQYF. CDR3 nucleotides: TGTGCCAGCAGTTTGAGGACTAGCGGCTACGAGCAGTACTTC.

This clonotype was recorded many times. The junction differs from germline at one of its ends, possibly a read error. V and J are TRBV5-1 and TRBJ2-3, with no clear D. The CDR3 totals 14 residues. CDR1 and CDR2 from the germline V gene are SGHRS and YFSETQ. CDR3 residues: CASSLVGSTDTQYF. The DNA for the CDR3 is TGTGCCAGCAGCTTAGTTGGTAGCACAGATACGCAGTATTTT.

This clonotype was seen a handful of times. The chain is built from TRBV4-1 and TRBJ2-7; 10 nucleotides line up with TRBD1. Losses at the gene ends were 0 bases for V and 4 bases for J; bases not matched to a gene: 3. Per the germline V gene, CDR1 is MGHRA and CDR2 is YSYEKL. This CDR3 is built from 15 residues. CDR3 nucleotides: TGCGCCAGCAGCCAAGAGCCGGGACAGGGGTACGAGCAGTACTTC. It translates to CASSQEPGQGYEQYF.

This sequence joins TRBV14 and TRBJ2-1; no definite D call. V lost 0 bases and J 0 bases, leaving 12 bases between the germline ends. The CDR3 spans 17 residues. Germline CDR1 SGHDN, CDR2 FVKESK. CDR3 nucleotides: TGTGCCAGCAGCCAAGATGCACGCCATAGCTCCTACAATGAGCAGTTCTTC. Protein sequence: CASSQDARHSSYNEQFF.

A remark on this clonotype: A much larger clone differs by one base, so this may be a read error. No conserved phenylalanine or tryptophan is present at the end of the CDR3, so a read error is the likely explanation. This chain uses TRBV2 with TRBJ1-2; perhaps TRBD1 as D (6 bases). There are 15 residues in the CDR3. Germline CDR1 is SNHLY and CDR2 is FYNNEI. With 5 bases removed from V and 5 bases from J, the gap between germline ends came to 18 bases. CDR3 protein: CASSYLGGAGYGYTL. The DNA of the CDR3 is TGTGCCAGCAGTTACTTGGGGGGCGCCGGATATGGCTACACCCTC.

This clonotype was picked up many times. This chain joins TRBV9 and TRBJ2-1, with D perhaps matching TRBD2 (6 bases). The CDR3 has 15 residues. Germline V gene data show CDR1 as SGDLS and CDR2 as YYNGEE. Trimming cost V 0 bases and J 6 bases, with 13 bases left between them. The CDR3 DNA sequence: TGTGCCAGCAGCGTAGGGCTAGCGTCAACCAATGAGCAGTTCTTC. It encodes CASSVGLASTNEQFF. Based on the CDR3 plus reference TRBV9 and TRBJ2-1, the full variable domain is DSGVTQTPKHLITATGQRVTLRCSPRSGDLSVYWYQQSLDQGLQFLIQYYNGEERAKGNILERFSAQQFPDLHSELNLSSLELGDSALYFCASSVGLASTNEQFFGPGTRLTVL.